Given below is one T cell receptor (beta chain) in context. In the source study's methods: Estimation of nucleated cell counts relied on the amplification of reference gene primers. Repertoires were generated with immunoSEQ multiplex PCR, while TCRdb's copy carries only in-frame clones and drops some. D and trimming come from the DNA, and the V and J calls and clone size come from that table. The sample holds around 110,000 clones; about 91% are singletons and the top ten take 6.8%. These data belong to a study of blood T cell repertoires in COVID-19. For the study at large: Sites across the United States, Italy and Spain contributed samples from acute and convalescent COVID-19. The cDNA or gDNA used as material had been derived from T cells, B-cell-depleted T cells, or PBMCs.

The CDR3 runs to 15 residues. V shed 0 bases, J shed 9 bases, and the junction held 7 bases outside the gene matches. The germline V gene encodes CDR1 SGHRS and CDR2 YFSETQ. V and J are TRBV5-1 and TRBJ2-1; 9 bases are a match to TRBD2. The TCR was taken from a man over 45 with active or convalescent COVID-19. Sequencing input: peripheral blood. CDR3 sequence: CASSLVIAGVREQFF. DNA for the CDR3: TGCGCCAGCAGCTTGGTTATAGCGGGAGTTCGTGAGCAGTTCTTC.